This T cell receptor beta chain originates from a study of cytomegalovirus exposure and HLA in healthy donors. The CDR3 is 15 amino acids. Looked up from germline, CDR1 is SEHNR and CDR2 is FQNEAQ (reference sequence). The V end lost 5 bases, the J end lost 7 bases, and 17 bases lay between the germline ends. It was with 60 Vbeta and 13 Jbeta primers that the PCR ran. Repertoires were generated with immunoSEQ multiplex PCR, while TCRdb's copy carries only in-frame clones and drops some. The profile shows 70,000 to 90,000 clones, 70% to 75% of them singletons. Whole-study findings and limits: In a later analysis, common viral pathogens appeared linked to several of the most significant clusters. Researchers catalogued some 160 TCR beta chains as cytomegalovirus-associated. In an earlier analysis, in some 500 donors, most V segments appeared productive either ~87% or ~30% of the time. In a later analysis, at a false discovery rate of 0.05, 15,000 to 20,000 TCR beta sequences matched HLA alleles.

A note on this clone: Antigen unknown.

This sequence originates from a man aged 55 to 70 in good health and CMV-seronegative. The chain carries TRBV7-9 and TRBJ1-4; the D is unclear. Input material: PBMCs. The CDR3 loop is CASSGLNHAGEKLFF. In DNA, the CDR3 is TGTGCCAGCAGCGGCCTGAATCACGCTGGTGAAAAACTGTTTTTT. The full variable domain, with the rest looked up from reference TRBV7-9 and TRBJ1-4, is DTGVSQNPRHKITKRGQNVTFRCDPISEHNRLYWYRQTLGQGPEFLTYFQNEAQLEKSRLLSDRFSAERPKGSFSTLEIQRTEQGDSAMYLCASSGLNHAGEKLFFGSGTQLSVL.